A single sample is the source of the 7 T cell receptor beta chains below, sequenced in a study of beta chain features in type 1 diabetes (dated by TCRdb to the late 2010s). The library was built by means of the immunoSEQ multiplex PCR assay. The entire isolated RNA was reverse transcribed using the High Capacity cDNA Reverse Transcription Kit, and thus expressed TCRB transcripts were sequenced. The source is immuneACCESS, and TCRdb retained only in-frame sequences with V and J called. Part of the clones is not carried over; for the studies checked, unresolved V genes explain less than half of this, and the remainder is unexplained. The sample table lists 150,000 or so clones, roughly 9.7% of them with a count of one. 0.65% of the sample is held by the ten biggest clonotypes. Source material: central memory CD4+ T cells from blood. These receptors were obtained from a woman aged 40 to 49 in good health.

The sample holds a few counts of this clone. The chain combines TRBV7-9 with TRBJ1-2; TRBD1 aligns across 7 bases. V was pared by 5 bases and J by 4 bases, with 4 bases of the junction left unmatched. Germline V gives CDR1 SEHNR, CDR2 FQNEAQ (reference sequence). This CDR3 is 13 amino acids long. The CDR3 nucleotides are TGTGCCAGCAGCCCGGGACAGTCCTATGGCTACACCTTC. Its translation is CASSPGQSYGYTF.

The rearrangement joins TRBV9 to TRBJ2-2, with D hard to call. The CDR3 sequence is 15 residues long. The V gene's germline CDR1 is SGDLS and CDR2 YYNGEE. The V end was cut by 4 bases, the J end by 0 bases, with 10 bases between. The CDR3 DNA sequence: TGTGCCAGCAGCCACGGGTCGACGAACACCGGGGAGCTGTTTTTT. Its protein product is CASSHGSTNTGELFF.

This clone was found many times. The junction departs from germline at one end; a sequencing error may be responsible. The chain employs TRBV18 and TRBJ2-4; D ambiguous. There are 15 residues in the CDR3. Germline V CDR1 and CDR2: KGHSH, LQKENI. The CDR3 loop is CASSSRQGATNIQYF. CDR3 bases: TGTGCCAGCTCATCCAGACAAGGCGCCACAAACATTCAGTACTTC.

This clone was seen a handful of times. V gene TRBV7-9 combines with J gene TRBJ2-3, with 8 positions matching TRBD1. The junction had 11 bases not matched to a gene; V was cut back by 1 base and J by 5 bases. The V gene's germline CDR1 is SEHNR and CDR2 FQNEAQ (reference sequence). The CDR3 is 17 amino acids. The CDR3 DNA follows: TGTGCCAGCAGCTTAGGCGTCGCAGGGGGCTTCAAAGATACGCAGTATTTT. Amino acids: CASSLGVAGGFKDTQYF.

This clone has a handful of counts. The gene calls are TRBV12-5 and TRBJ1-6, with D tentatively TRBD1 (6 bases). The CDR3 is 15 residues long. The germline V gene has CDR1 LGHNT and CDR2 FRNRAP. Trimming pared 6 bases from V and 1 base from J, leaving 10 bases between. This chain's CDR3 is CASGQQGSYNSPLHF. CDR3 bases: TGTGCTAGTGGACAACAGGGTTCCTATAATTCACCCCTCCACTTT. The whole variable domain, remainder taken from reference TRBV12-5 and TRBJ1-6, is DARVTQTPRHKVTEMGQEVTMRCQPILGHNTVFWYRQTMMQGLELLAYFRNRAPLDDSGMPKDRFSAEMPDATLATLKIQPSEPRDSAVYFCASGQQGSYNSPLHFGNGTRLTVT.

The chain combines TRBV2 with TRBJ2-5; D possibly corresponds to TRBD2 (7 bases). The germline CDR1 and CDR2 sequences are SNHLY and FYNNEI. The CDR3 contains 15 residues. The V gene lost 0 bases and the J gene lost 7 bases, with 15 bases spanning the gap. CDR3 nucleotide sequence: TGTGCCAGCAGTGAAGCGCAAGGGGGGGGAGGGACCCAGTACTTC. Translation: CASSEAQGGGGTQYF.

The chain has TRBV5-6 and TRBJ2-5; 13 nucleotides align to TRBD2. The germline CDR1 and CDR2 sequences are SGHDT and YYEEEE. The CDR3 length is 16 residues. V trimming: 2 bases; J trimming: 0 bases; junction bases outside the gene matches: 1. The CDR3 region is CASSFGLAGDQETQYF. CDR3 DNA: TGTGCCAGCAGCTTTGGACTAGCGGGGGACCAAGAGACCCAGTACTTC.